A single sample gave rise to the 18 T cell receptor beta chains below, sequenced in a study of shared clonotypes between healthy human individuals. Sequenced by immunoSEQ multiplex PCR; TCRdb stores in-frame clones only, minus some. Here the sample spans some 490,000 clones, more than 65% being singletons. Source material: PBMCs. These receptors all stem from a middle-aged woman in good health. Some clones in this sample may be carry-over from other donors' samples.

The genes are TRBV2 and TRBJ1-4; D is unresolved. V was clipped by 4 bases and J by 7 bases, with 10 bases between them. Germline V gives CDR1 SNHLY, CDR2 FYNNEI. The CDR3 has 13 amino acids. The chain's CDR3 is CASSVRGGEKLFF. DNA for the CDR3: TGTGCCAGCAGTGTACGCGGAGGTGAAAAACTGTTTTTT.

The chain employs TRBV5-1 and TRBJ1-1, with a tentative D call TRBD1 (5 bases). From germline, CDR1 is SGHRS and CDR2 YFSETQ. Trimming took 3 bases from V and 1 from J, leaving 10 bases between them. The CDR3 has 14 residues. This CDR3 is CASSSSQGNTEAFF. The DNA for the CDR3 is TGCGCCAGCAGCTCATCGCAGGGGAACACTGAAGCTTTCTTT.

This clone was found many times. The chain is built from TRBV27 and TRBJ2-7; TRBD2 aligns across 8 bases. Looked up from germline, CDR1 is MNHEY and CDR2 is SMNVEV (reference sequence). The CDR3 covers 16 residues. V gave up 4 bases and J gave up 3 bases; unmatched junction bases: 11. The CDR3 DNA follows: TGTGCCAGCAGTTCCCCTGGGGGCGGGAGGCGCTACGAGCAGTACTTC. Protein product: CASSSPGGGRRYEQYF.

The V gene is TRBV27, the J gene TRBJ2-3; TRBD2 agrees at 7 bases. Germline assignment: CDR1 MNHEY and CDR2 SMNVEV (reference sequence). This CDR3 is 18 amino acids long. The J segment lost 0 bases and the V segment lost 5 bases, leaving 14 bases of the junction unmatched. The CDR3 protein is CASSPTTVASGSTDTQYF. The CDR3 DNA sequence: TGTGCCAGCAGTCCGACCACTGTCGCTAGCGGAAGCACAGATACGCAGTATTTT.

The table lists this clone with a count of one. The rearrangement uses TRBV15 and TRBJ1-2; D is unresolved. The CDR3 length is 12 residues. Trimming left V 5 bases short and J 3 bases short, with 7 bases between. From germline, CDR1 is LNHNV and CDR2 YYDKDF (reference sequence). This chain's CDR3 is CATSFSHYGYTF. DNA of the CDR3: TGTGCCACCAGCTTCTCCCACTATGGCTACACCTTC. The full variable domain, in which reference TRBV15 and TRBJ1-2 provide the parts outside the CDR3, is DAMVIQNPRYQVTQFGKPVTLSCSQTLNHNVMYWYQQKSSQAPKLLFHYYDKDFNNEADTPDNFQSRRPNTSFCFLDIRSPGLGDTAMYLCATSFSHYGYTFGSGTRLTVV.

The chain has TRBV25-1 and TRBJ1-1; 7 bases align to TRBD1. The CDR3 loop spans 15 amino acids. The V segment lost 4 bases and the J segment 6 bases; nucleotides outside the gene matches: 11. Germline loops: CDR1 MGHDK, CDR2 SYGVNS. CDR3 sequence (DNA): TGTGCCAGCAGTGCCATGACAGGGAACCCGGCTGAAGCTTTCTTT. This sequence encodes CASSAMTGNPAEAFF.

The rearrangement joins TRBV13 to TRBJ2-7, with D perhaps TRBD1 (5 bases). The CDR3 totals 14 residues. V lost 2 bases and J lost 4, with 12 bases in between. Germline assignment: CDR1 PRHDT and CDR2 FYEKMQ (reference sequence). For the CDR3, the DNA is TGTGCCAGCAGCTTAAGCACAGGAAATTACGAGCAGTACTTC. Its protein product is CASSLSTGNYEQYF.

The rearrangement joins TRBV5-6 to TRBJ2-3, with a weak D call TRBD2 (6 bases). There are 16 residues in the CDR3. Per the germline V gene, CDR1 is SGHDT and CDR2 is YYEEEE. V was pared by 4 bases and J by 0 bases, with 15 bases between. The DNA of the CDR3 is TGTGCCAGCAGCACCGGGACTGTTCCTAGCACAGATACGCAGTATTTT. Translating it yields CASSTGTVPSTDTQYF.

J is TRBJ2-5 and V is TRBV5-4, with D possibly being TRBD1 or TRBD2 (5 bases each). The length of the CDR3 is 15 residues. Germline-derived CDR1 and CDR2 are SGHNT and YYREEE (reference sequence). With 9 bases removed from V and 1 base from J, the gap between germline ends came to 19 bases. For the CDR3, the DNA is TGTGCCACCAAAGCACCCGGGACCTCCCAAGAGACCCAGTACTTC. It encodes CATKAPGTSQETQYF.

This clone came up once. The chain has TRBV27 and TRBJ1-2; no clear D gene. The CDR3 extends over 17 amino acids. V was pared by 5 bases and J by 2 bases, with 21 bases between. Germline lookup yields CDR1 MNHEY and CDR2 SMNVEV (reference sequence). The CDR3 coding sequence is TGTGCCAGCAGTCGCTTTGACAACTCCCAAGGAAACTATGGCTACACCTTC. Its translation: CASSRFDNSQGNYGYTF.

In regard to this clone: A far larger clone is off by one base, so a read error is likely. Within the sample, other DNA sequences also encode this same CDR3. The J gene is TRBJ2-2, the V gene TRBV6-4; D not resolved. Looked up from germline, CDR1 is MRHNA and CDR2 is SNTAGT. The length of the CDR3 is 14 residues. CDR3 sequence reads: CASSDSGHTGELFF. In DNA form, the CDR3 reads TGTGCCAGCAGTGACTCAGGTCACACTGGGGAGCTGTTTTTT.

This clone came up once. The likely explanation is a read error, given a far larger clone one base away. The CDR3 reads CSARATSGNTICF. The CDR3 coding sequence is TGCAGCGCCCGGGCCACCTCTGGAAACACCATATGTTTT. The chain uses TRBV29-1 and TRBJ1-3; D is ambiguous. Per germline, CDR1 SQVTM and CDR2 ANQGSEA. The CDR3 extends over 13 amino acids.

Remarks on this clone: With a far larger clone one base away, a read error is the likely cause. The V and J genes are TRBV28 and TRBJ1-5; D is ambiguous. This CDR3 has 15 residues. V was cut by 5 bases and J by 6 bases, with 17 bases left in between. Germline values: CDR1 MDHEN, CDR2 SYDVKM. The CDR3 here is CASSRHGSEGQPQHF. The CDR3 DNA follows: TGTGCCAGCAGTCGACACGGGTCGGAGGGTCAGCCCCAGCATTTT. Using reference TRBV28 and TRBJ1-5 for the parts outside the CDR3, the full variable domain is DVKVTQSSRYLVKRTGEKVFLECVQDMDHENMFWYRQDPGLGLRLIYFSYDVKMKEKGDIPEGYSVSREKKERFSLILESASTNQTSMYLCASSRHGSEGQPQHFGDGTRLSIL.

CDR3 in amino acids: CASSFRGQGINEQYF. The CDR3 region has the DNA TGTGCCAGCAGCTTCCGGGGACAGGGGATCAACGAGCAGTACTTC. V gene TRBV11-2 combines with J gene TRBJ2-7, with TRBD1 identical over 10 bases. The CDR3 extends over 15 amino acids. Germline lookup yields CDR1 SGHAT and CDR2 FQNNGV. V lost 3 bases and J lost 5; bases outside the gene matches: 7.

V and J are TRBV5-4 and TRBJ2-2, with 10 positions matching TRBD2. The length of the CDR3 is 18 residues. CDR1 SGHNT and CDR2 YYREEE come from the germline V gene (reference sequence). V trimming: 1 base; J trimming: 2 bases; junction bases outside the gene matches: 8. The CDR3 nucleotides read TGTGCCAGCAGCTTGACCCCCCCTAGCGGGGGCAACACCGGGGAGCTGTTTTTT. Protein product: CASSLTPPSGGNTGELFF.

V and J are TRBV28 and TRBJ1-1, with D unresolved. This CDR3 has 15 residues. V lost 2 bases and J lost 2, with 12 bases in between. Looked up from germline, CDR1 is MDHEN and CDR2 is SYDVKM. In DNA form, the CDR3 reads TGTGCCAGCAGTTTACACACGACACGAAACACTGAAGCTTTCTTT. It encodes CASSLHTTRNTEAFF.

The chain combines TRBV2 with TRBJ2-5; 9 bases map to TRBD2. Germline CDR1 SNHLY, CDR2 FYNNEI. V shed 8 bases and J 5 bases; nucleotides not matched to a gene: 3. The CDR3 totals 12 residues. The CDR3 region has the DNA TGTGCCAGCGGCGGGAGGGGGGAGACCCAGTACTTC. It translates to CASGGRGETQYF.

This clone has just one count. V and J are TRBV7-2 and TRBJ1-2; 9 positions agree with TRBD1. The CDR3 covers 14 residues. With V trimmed by 2 bases and J by 7 bases, 5 bases remained unmatched. Germline assignment: CDR1 SGHTA and CDR2 FQGNSA. CDR3 residues: CASSLIGTGSGYTF. The DNA of the CDR3 is TGTGCCAGCAGCTTAATCGGGACAGGGAGTGGCTACACCTTC.